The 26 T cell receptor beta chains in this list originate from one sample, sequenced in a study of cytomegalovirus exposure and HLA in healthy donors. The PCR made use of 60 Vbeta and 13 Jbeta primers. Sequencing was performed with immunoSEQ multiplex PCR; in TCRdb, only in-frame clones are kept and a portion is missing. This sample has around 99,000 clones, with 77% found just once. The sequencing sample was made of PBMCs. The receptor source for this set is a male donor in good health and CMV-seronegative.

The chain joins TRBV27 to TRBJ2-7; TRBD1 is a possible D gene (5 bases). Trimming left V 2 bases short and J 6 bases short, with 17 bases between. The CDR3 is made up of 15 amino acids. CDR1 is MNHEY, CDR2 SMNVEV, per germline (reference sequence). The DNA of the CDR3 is TGTGCCAGCAGTTTAGTGTGGGGCGATGGGTTCGAGCAGTACTTC. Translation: CASSLVWGDGFEQYF.

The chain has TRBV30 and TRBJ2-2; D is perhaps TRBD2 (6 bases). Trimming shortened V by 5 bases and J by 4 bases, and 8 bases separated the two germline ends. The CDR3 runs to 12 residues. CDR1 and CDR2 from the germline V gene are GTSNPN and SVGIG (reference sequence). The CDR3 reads CAWGGVTGELFF. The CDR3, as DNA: TGTGCCTGGGGAGGGGTCACCGGGGAGCTGTTTTTT. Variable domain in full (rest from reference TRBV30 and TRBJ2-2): SQTIHQWPATLVQPVGSPLSLECTVEGTSNPNLYWYRQAAGRGLQLLFYSVGIGQISSEVPQNLSASRPQDRQFILSSKKLLLSDSGFYLCAWGGVTGELFFGEGSRLTVL.

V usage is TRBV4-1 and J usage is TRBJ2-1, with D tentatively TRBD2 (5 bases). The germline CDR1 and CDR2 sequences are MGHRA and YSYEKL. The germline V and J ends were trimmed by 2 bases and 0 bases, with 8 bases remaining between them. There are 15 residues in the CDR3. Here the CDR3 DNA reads TGCGCCAGCAGCCAACAGCGGAACTCCTACAATGAGCAGTTCTTC. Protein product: CASSQQRNSYNEQFF.

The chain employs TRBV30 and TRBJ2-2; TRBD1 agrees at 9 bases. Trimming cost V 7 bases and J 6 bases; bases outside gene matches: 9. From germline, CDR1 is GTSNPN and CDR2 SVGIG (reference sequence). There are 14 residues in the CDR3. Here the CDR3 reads CASHPGQGAGELFF. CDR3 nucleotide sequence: TGTGCCTCCCACCCGGGACAGGGAGCCGGGGAGCTGTTTTTT.

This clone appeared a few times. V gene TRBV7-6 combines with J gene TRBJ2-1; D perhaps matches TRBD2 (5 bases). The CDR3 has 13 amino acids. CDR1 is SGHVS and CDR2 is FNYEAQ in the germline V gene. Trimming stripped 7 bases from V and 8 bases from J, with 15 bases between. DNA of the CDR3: TGTGCCAGCACCAACCTACTAGGGCATGAGCAGTTCTTC. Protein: CASTNLLGHEQFF.

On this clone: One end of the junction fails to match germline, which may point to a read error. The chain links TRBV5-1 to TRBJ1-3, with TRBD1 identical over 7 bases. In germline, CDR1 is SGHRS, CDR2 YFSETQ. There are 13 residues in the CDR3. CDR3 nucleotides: TGCGCCAGCAGCTTGGATCTAGGGACAGCAATACATTTT. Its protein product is CASSLDLGTAIHF. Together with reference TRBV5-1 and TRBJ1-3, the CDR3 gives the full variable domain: KAGVTQTPRYLIKTRGQQVTLSCSPISGHRSVSWYQQTPGQGLQFLFEYFSETQRNKGNFPGRFSGRQFSNSRSEMNVSTLELGDSALYLCASSLDLGTAIHFGEGSWLTVV.

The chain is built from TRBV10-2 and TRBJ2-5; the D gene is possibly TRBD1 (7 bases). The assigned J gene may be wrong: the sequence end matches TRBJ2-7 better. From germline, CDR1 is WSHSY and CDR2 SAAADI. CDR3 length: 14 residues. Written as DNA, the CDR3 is TGCGCCAGCAGCCCTACCTCAGGGGGAGGCGAGCAGTACTTC. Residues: CASSPTSGGGEQYF.

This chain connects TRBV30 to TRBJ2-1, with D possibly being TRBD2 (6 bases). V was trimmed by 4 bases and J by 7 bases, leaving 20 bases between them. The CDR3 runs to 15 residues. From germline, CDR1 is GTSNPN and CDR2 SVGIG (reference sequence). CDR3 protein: CAWTSQLGGWNEQFF. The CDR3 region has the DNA TGTGCCTGGACCTCTCAGCTGGGGGGATGGAATGAGCAGTTCTTC.

The CDR3 sequence: CAWKWSATNEKLFF. The CDR3 DNA reads as TGTGCCTGGAAGTGGAGTGCAACTAATGAAAAACTGTTTTTT. The chain couples TRBV30 to TRBJ1-4; no clear D gene. V dropped 4 bases and J dropped 0 bases, with 9 bases sitting between them. The CDR3 is 14 residues long. The germline V gene encodes CDR1 GTSNPN and CDR2 SVGIG (reference sequence).

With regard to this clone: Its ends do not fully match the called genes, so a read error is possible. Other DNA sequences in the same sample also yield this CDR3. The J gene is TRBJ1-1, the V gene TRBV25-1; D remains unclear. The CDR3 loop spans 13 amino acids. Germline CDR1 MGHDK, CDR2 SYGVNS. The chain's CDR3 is CASAVYTNTEAFF. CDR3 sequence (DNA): TGTGCCAGCGCGGTATATACGAACACGGAAGCTTTCTTT.

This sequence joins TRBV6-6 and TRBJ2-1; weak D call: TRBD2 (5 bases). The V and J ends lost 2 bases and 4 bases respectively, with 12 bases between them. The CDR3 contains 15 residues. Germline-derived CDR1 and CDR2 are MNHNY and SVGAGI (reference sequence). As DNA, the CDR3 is TGTGCCAGCAGTTACGCCCGGGGATCTTACAATGAGCAGTTCTTC. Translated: CASSYARGSYNEQFF.

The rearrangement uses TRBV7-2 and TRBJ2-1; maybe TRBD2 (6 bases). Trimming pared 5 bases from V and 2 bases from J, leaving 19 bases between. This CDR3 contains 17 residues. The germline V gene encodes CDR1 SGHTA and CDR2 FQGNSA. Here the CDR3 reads CASSPRVLATTYNEQFF. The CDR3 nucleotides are TGTGCCAGCAGCCCTAGGGTCCTAGCGACCACCTACAATGAGCAGTTCTTC. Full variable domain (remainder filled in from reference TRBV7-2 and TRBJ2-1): GAGVSQSPSNKVTEKGKDVELRCDPISGHTALYWYRQSLGQGLEFLIYFQGNSAPDKSGLPSDRFSAERTGGSVSTLTIQRTQQEDSAVYLCASSPRVLATTYNEQFFGPGTRLTVL.

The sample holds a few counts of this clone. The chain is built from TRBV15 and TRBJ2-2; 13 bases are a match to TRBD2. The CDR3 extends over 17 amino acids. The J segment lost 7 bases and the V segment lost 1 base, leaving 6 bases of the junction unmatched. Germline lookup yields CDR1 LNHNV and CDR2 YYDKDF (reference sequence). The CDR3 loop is CATSRVLAGGPDGELFF. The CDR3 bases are TGTGCCACCAGCAGAGTACTAGCGGGAGGGCCCGACGGGGAGCTGTTTTTT.

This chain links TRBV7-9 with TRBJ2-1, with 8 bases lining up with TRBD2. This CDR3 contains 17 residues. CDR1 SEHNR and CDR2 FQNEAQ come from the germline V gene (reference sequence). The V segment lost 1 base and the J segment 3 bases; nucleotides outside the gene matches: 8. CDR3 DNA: TGTGCCAGCAGCTTAGGAACTAGCGGAAACCTCTACAATGAGCAGTTCTTC. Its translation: CASSLGTSGNLYNEQFF.

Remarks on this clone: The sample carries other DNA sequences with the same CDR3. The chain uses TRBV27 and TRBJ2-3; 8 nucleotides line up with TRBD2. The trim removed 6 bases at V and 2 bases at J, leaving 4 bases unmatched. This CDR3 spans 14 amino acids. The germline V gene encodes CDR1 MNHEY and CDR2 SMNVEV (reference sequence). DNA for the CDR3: TGTGCCAGCAGCCTAGCGGGCGTCACAGATACGCAGTATTTT. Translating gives CASSLAGVTDTQYF.

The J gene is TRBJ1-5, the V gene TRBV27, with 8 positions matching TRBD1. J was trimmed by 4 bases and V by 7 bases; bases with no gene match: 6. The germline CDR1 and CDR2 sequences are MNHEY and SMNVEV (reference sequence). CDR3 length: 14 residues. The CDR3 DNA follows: TGTGCCAGCATCGAATGGGACAGGAATCAGCCCCAGCATTTT. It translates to CASIEWDRNQPQHF.

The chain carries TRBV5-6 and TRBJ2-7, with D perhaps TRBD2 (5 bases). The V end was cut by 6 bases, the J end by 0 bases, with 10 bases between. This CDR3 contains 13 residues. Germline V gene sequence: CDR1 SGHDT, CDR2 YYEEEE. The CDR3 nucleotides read TGTGCCAGCACCTCACTAGACTCCTACGAGCAGTACTTC. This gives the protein CASTSLDSYEQYF.

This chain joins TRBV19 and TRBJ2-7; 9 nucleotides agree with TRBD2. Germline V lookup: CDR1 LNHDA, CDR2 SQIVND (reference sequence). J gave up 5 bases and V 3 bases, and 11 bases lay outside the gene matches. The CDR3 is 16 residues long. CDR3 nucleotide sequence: TGTGCCAGTAGTATCAACCCTCTAGCGGGAAAGGACGAGCAGTACTTC. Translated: CASSINPLAGKDEQYF.

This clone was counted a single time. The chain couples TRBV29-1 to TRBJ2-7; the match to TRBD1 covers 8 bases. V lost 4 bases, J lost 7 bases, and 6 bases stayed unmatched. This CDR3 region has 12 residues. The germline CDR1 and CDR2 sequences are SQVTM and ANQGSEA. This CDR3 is CSVVGTGGEQYF. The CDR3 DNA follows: TGCAGCGTTGTCGGTACAGGGGGAGAGCAGTACTTC.

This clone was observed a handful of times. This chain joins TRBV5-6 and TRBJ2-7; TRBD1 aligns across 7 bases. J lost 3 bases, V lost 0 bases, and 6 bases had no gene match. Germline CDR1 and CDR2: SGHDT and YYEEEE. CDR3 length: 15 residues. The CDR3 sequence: CASSLGGGAYYEQYF. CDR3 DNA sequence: TGTGCCAGCAGCTTGGGAGGGGGCGCTTACTACGAGCAGTACTTC.

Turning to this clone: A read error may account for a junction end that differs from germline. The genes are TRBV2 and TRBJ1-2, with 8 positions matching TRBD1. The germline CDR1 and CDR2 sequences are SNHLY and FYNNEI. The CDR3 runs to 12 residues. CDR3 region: CARRGLEDGYTF. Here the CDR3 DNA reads TGTGCCCGCAGGGGGCTTGAGGATGGCTACACCTTC.

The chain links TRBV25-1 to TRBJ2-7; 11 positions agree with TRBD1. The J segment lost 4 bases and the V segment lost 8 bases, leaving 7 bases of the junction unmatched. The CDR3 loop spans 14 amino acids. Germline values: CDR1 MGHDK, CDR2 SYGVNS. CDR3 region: CASRGTGGFYEQYF. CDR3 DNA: TGTGCCAGCCGTGGGACAGGGGGTTTTTACGAGCAGTACTTC.

CDR3 region: CASIDTYSSYEQYF. The CDR3 DNA reads TGCGCCAGCATCGACACCTATAGCTCCTACGAGCAGTACTTC. The chain combines TRBV10-2 with TRBJ2-7; unclear D gene. The germline V gene has CDR1 WSHSY and CDR2 SAAADI. The CDR3 runs 14 residues. V shed 7 bases and J shed 0 bases, with 13 bases lying between them.

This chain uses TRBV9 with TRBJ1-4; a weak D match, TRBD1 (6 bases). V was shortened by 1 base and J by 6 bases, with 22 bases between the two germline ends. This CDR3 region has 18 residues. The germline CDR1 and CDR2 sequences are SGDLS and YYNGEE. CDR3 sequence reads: CASSVSWQGSLGDEKLFF. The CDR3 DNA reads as TGTGCCAGCAGCGTATCCTGGCAGGGGTCGTTAGGGGATGAAAAACTGTTTTTT.

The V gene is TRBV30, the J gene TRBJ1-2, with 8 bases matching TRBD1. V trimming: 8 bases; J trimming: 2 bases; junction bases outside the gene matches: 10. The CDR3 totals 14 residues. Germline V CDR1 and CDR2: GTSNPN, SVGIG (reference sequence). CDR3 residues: CAGTRTGKNYGYTF. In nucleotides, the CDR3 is TGTGCCGGGACGAGGACAGGGAAGAACTATGGCTACACCTTC.

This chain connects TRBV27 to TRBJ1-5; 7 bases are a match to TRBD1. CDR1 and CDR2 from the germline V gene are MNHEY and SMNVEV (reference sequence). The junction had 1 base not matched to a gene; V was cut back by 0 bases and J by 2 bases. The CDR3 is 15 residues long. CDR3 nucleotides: TGTGCCAGCAGTTTATCGGGGACAGGCAATCAGCCCCAGCATTTT. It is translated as CASSLSGTGNQPQHF.